This note documents a single TCR beta chain sequence. The sample belongs to a study of blood T cell repertoires in COVID-19. As for the study in general: The United States, Italy and Spain supplied acute and convalescent COVID-19 samples. The cDNA or gDNA used as material had been derived from T cells, B-cell-depleted T cells, or PBMCs.

CDR1 is SGHAT and CDR2 is FQDESV in the germline V gene (reference sequence). Trimming stripped 3 bases from V and 0 bases from J, with 13 bases between. The CDR3 runs 16 residues. Repertoires were generated with immunoSEQ multiplex PCR, while TCRdb's copy carries only in-frame clones and drops some. The table lists roughly 180,000 clones, more than 70% of them singletons. Participants were aged about 18 to 90 years, lived in over 20 US areas, and enrolled virtually. Cohort 3 donors were reported recovered after two negative PCRs, clearance, or symptom resolution. This clonotype originated in a woman under 40 who had recovered from COVID-19. Sequences were obtained from PBMCs or T cells enriched from blood (not recorded which). This rearrangement joins TRBV11-1 to TRBJ2-3; D is possibly TRBD1 (5 bases). The CDR3 protein is CASSFAGITSTDTQYF. In DNA form, the CDR3 reads TGTGCCAGCAGCTTCGCAGGGATTACTAGCACAGATACGCAGTATTTT.